The rows below give T cell receptor beta chains drawn from one sample of a study of vaccination and CD4 T cells after COVID-19. These TCRs are of unknown antigen specificity. TCRdb re-analysed the PCR reads in MiXCR, keeping a single row per CDR3 protein. The table lists 20,000 or so distinct CDR3 sequences, approximately 22% of them singletons. Input material: cultured CD4+ T cells from blood. Receptors were obtained from a human donor with COVID-19. CDR3s include the opening cysteine and the closing phenylalanine or tryptophan. Fields, in order: V gene, D gene, clone size, J gene, CDR3 DNA, CDR3 protein. A D gene is named only where the DNA matches it firmly. A clone size is listed for some rows: how often the clone was seen (once, few, many), or a class if it is expanded.

TRBV2	TRBD1	-	TRBJ2-1	TGTGCCAGCCTATTGCAGGGGGCAGGGTACAATGAGCAGTTCTTC	CASLLQGAGYNEQFF
TRBV7-9	-	few	TRBJ2-6	TGTGCCAGCAGCACCGGCTCTGGGGCCAACGTCCTGACTTTC	CASSTGSGANVLTF
TRBV5-1	-	few	TRBJ2-7	TGCGCCAGCAGCCAGGACGTATTATCCTACGAGCAGTACTTC	CASSQDVLSYEQYF
TRBV24-1	-	-	TRBJ2-3	TGTGCCACCAAAAAAGAGGCAACAGATACGCAGTATTTT	CATKKEATDTQYF
TRBV19	-	few	TRBJ1-1	TGTGCCAGTAGTATATCCTGGGCGACGGGCAAAGCTTTCTTT	CASSISWATGKAFF
TRBV6-2/TRBV6-3	-	-	TRBJ2-4	TGTGCCAGCAGTTATTCGGGGAGAACGAGTCGTAACATTCAGTACTTC	CASSYSGRTSRNIQYF
TRBV7-2	TRBD1	few	TRBJ2-5	TGTGCCAGCAGCCGAGACAGGGGGGAGACCCAGTACTTC	CASSRDRGETQYF
TRBV19	TRBD1	medium-sized	TRBJ1-5	TGTGCCAGTAGTGTCCCGGGACAGGGTGGTCAGCCCCAGCATTTT	CASSVPGQGGQPQHF
TRBV27	-	-	TRBJ1-2	TGTGCCAGCAGATCTGGTTCGTCTAACTATGGCTACACCTTC	CASRSGSSNYGYTF
TRBV6-1	TRBD1	medium-sized	TRBJ1-2	TGTGCCAGCAGTGGGGGTACAGGGGGCAGCTATGGCTACACCTTC	CASSGGTGGSYGYTF
TRBV4-1	-	-	TRBJ2-1	TGCGCCAGCAGCCGCGGACTAATCTATCACAATGAGCAGTTCTTC	CASSRGLIYHNEQFF
TRBV4-1	TRBD1	-	TRBJ1-2	TGCGCCAGCAGCCAACCTGACAGGGTTCATGGCTACACCTTC	CASSQPDRVHGYTF
TRBV6-1	-	few	TRBJ1-1	TGTGCCGGCAGAGACGAGGGGCAGTGGACTGAAGCTTTCTTT	CAGRDEGQWTEAFF
TRBV30	-	few	TRBJ2-7	TGTGCCTGGGGCAGGATATTTGAGCAGTACTTC	CAWGRIFEQYF
TRBV7-8	-	few	TRBJ2-3	TGTGCCAGCAGCTTGACTGGGTGGGCTGGGGGCACAGATACGCAGTATTTT	CASSLTGWAGGTDTQYF
TRBV5-1	-	-	TRBJ2-3	TGCGCCAGCAGCTTGGTTTCAAGCGGAAGTAGCACAGATACGCAGTATTTT	CASSLVSSGSSTDTQYF
TRBV7-3	TRBD1	few	TRBJ2-3	TGTGCCAGCAGCTTAGGGACAGGGGGGCCAGATACGCAGTATTTT	CASSLGTGGPDTQYF
TRBV19	TRBD1	few	TRBJ2-7	TGTGCCAGTAGTATAGCCAGGGGGCGATTCCACGAGCAGTACTTC	CASSIARGRFHEQYF
TRBV7-2	-	few	TRBJ2-5	TGTGCCAGCAGCCTCCCGCTACGCCAAGAGACCCAGTACTTC	CASSLPLRQETQYF
TRBV20-1	-	-	TRBJ2-4	TGCAGTGCTAGCATGAAACAGGGTCGCGAAAACATTCAGTACTTC	CSASMKQGRENIQYF
TRBV6-1	-	few	TRBJ1-2	TGTGCCAGCATTGCAGGGGTCTATGGCTACACCTTC	CASIAGVYGYTF
TRBV11-2	TRBD1	-	TRBJ1-4	TGTGCCAGCAGCCTCCAAGACAGGGGTGGTGAAAAACTGTTTTTT	CASSLQDRGGEKLFF
TRBV20-1	TRBD1	-	TRBJ1-2	TGCAGTGCTAGAGACCAGGGGGCCGAGGGTCAGACCTTC	CSARDQGAEGQTF
TRBV6-1	TRBD2	-	TRBJ2-7	TGTGCCAGCAGGCCGACTAGCGGGGGAGCCTACGAGCAGTACTTC	CASRPTSGGAYEQYF
TRBV7-9	-	medium-sized	TRBJ1-1	TGTGCCAGCAGCTTAATAATTACCGGGGACACTGAAGCTTTCTTT	CASSLIITGDTEAFF
TRBV10-3	-	few	TRBJ1-6	TGTGCCATCAGTGTTGAGAGAGGAGTTAATAATTCACCCCTCCACTTT	CAISVERGVNNSPLHF
TRBV20-1	TRBD1	medium-sized	TRBJ1-5	TGCATTAGGACAGGGGATTATCAGCCCCAGCATTTT	CIRTGDYQPQHF
TRBV11-3	-	medium-sized	TRBJ1-2	TGTGCCAGCAGCTCAAACCGAAAGAACTATGACTACACCTTC	CASSSNRKNYDYTF
TRBV2	-	-	TRBJ2-2	TGTGCCAGCAGTATCTCCGACCGATCCGGGGAGCTGTTTTTT	CASSISDRSGELFF
TRBV6-2/TRBV6-3	-	-	TRBJ2-7	TGTGCCAGCAGTCCGCAAGGGGTAAGCTCCTACGAGCAGTACTTC	CASSPQGVSSYEQYF
TRBV5-1	TRBD1	-	TRBJ2-7	TGCGCCAGCAGCTTGGAGGGACAGGGCCCGTACGAGCAGTACTTC	CASSLEGQGPYEQYF
TRBV18	-	-	TRBJ1-5	TGTGCCAGCTCTCCCGACAGAAATCAGCCCCAGCATTTT	CASSPDRNQPQHF
TRBV12-3/TRBV12-4	TRBD1	few	TRBJ2-7	TGTGCCAGCAGTTTCACGACAGGGGTGCACGAGCAGTACTTC	CASSFTTGVHEQYF
TRBV6-1	TRBD1	few	TRBJ1-2	TGTGCCAGTCAAATGACAGGGGATTATGGCTACACCTTC	CASQMTGDYGYTF
TRBV2	TRBD1	few	TRBJ1-1	TGTGCCAGCAGTGAAGCCCTCCCGGGACAGGGGGGCACTGAAGCTTTCTTT	CASSEALPGQGGTEAFF